This record concerns one TCR beta chain sequence. The source of the sample is a study of blood T cell repertoires in COVID-19. The CDR3 is made up of 13 amino acids. The V gene end was trimmed by 5 bases and the J gene end by 12 bases; junction bases not matched to a gene: 6. Germline CDR1 SEHNR, CDR2 FQNEAQ (reference sequence). In the source study's methods: By means of reference gene primer amplification, nucleated cell counts were estimated. Profiling relied on immunoSEQ multiplex PCR, and the TCRdb table lists in-frame clones only, not all of them. V and J calls and clone size are those listed in that table; D and trimming were worked out from the DNA. The repertoire includes roughly 140,000 clones, approximately 80% of them detected once, and 7.2% sits in the top ten.

Input material: peripheral blood. The TCR comes from a woman aged 45-65 years in a cohort sampled during active or convalescent COVID-19. The rearrangement links TRBV7-9 to TRBJ2-7; 14 bases map to TRBD2. The CDR3 nucleotides read TGTGCCAGCAGCGACGGGACTAGCGGGGGAAGGTACTTC. Translated: CASSDGTSGGRYF.